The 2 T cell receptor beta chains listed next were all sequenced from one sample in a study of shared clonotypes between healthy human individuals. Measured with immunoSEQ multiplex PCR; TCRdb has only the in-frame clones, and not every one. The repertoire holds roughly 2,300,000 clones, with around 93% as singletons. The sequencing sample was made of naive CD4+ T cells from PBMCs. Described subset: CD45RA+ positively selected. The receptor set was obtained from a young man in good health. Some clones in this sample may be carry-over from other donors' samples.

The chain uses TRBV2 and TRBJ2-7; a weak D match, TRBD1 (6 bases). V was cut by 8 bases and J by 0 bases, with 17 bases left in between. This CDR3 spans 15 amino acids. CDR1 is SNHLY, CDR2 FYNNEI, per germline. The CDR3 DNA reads TGTGCCAGCCTCAGAGGGCAGGGGCCCTCCTACGAGCAGTACTTC. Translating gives CASLRGQGPSYEQYF.

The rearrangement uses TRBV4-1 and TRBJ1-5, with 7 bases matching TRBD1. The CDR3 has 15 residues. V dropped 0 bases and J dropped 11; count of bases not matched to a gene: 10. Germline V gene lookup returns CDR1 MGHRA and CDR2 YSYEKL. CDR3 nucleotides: TGCGCCAGCAGCCAAGATGGGCGTAGGGGGCGAGCCCAGCATTTT. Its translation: CASSQDGRRGRAQHF.